The rows below give T cell receptor beta chains drawn from one sample of a study. In TCRdb, the RT-PCR reads were re-called with MiXCR into one record per CDR3 protein. The sample includes 550,000 to 750,000 distinct CDR3 sequences, more than 13% of them seen just once. Sequencing was done on a sample of memory CD4+ T cells from blood. The source of these receptors is a female donor in good health, serving as a healthy control. CDR3s include the opening cysteine and the closing phenylalanine or tryptophan. A D gene is named only where the DNA matches it firmly. Size is omitted from some rows. Given values are once, few, many or a class for expanded clones.

clone_size	j_call	v_call	d_call	cdr3_nt	cdr3_aa
NA	TRBJ1-6	TRBV6-6	NA	TGTGCCAGCAGTCACGACACCAAAGAAGATAATTCACCCCTCCACTTT	CASSHDTKEDNSPLHF
NA	TRBJ2-3	TRBV2	NA	TGTGCCAGCGCGGGACAGCACACAGATACGCAGTATTTT	CASAGQHTDTQYF
few	TRBJ2-7	TRBV30	NA	TGTGCCTGGAGCGGGGTTACCTACGAGCAGTACTTC	CAWSGVTYEQYF
many	TRBJ1-5	TRBV12-3/TRBV12-4	NA	TGTGCCAGCACCGTGGGAGGGTTTGGCAATCAGCCCCAGCATTTT	CASTVGGFGNQPQHF
many	TRBJ2-1	TRBV20-1	NA	TGCAGTGCTAGAGATCTCCGGGACAATGAGCAGTTCTTC	CSARDLRDNEQFF
NA	TRBJ2-3	TRBV11-2	TRBD2	TGTGCCAGCAGCTTAGCCCCGGGAGGGAACACAGATACGCAGTATTTT	CASSLAPGGNTDTQYF
NA	TRBJ1-2	TRBV7-9	TRBD1	TGTGCCAGCAGCACTCAGACAGGGGGCAGTGGCTACACCTTC	CASSTQTGGSGYTF
NA	TRBJ2-1	TRBV7-9	NA	TGTGCCAGCAGCCCCCATGCCGGGGGCGCATCCTACAATGAGCAGTTCTTC	CASSPHAGGASYNEQFF
few	TRBJ2-2	TRBV12-3/TRBV12-4	NA	TGTGCCAGCAGTTTAAGCCCGGGGGGCAACACCGGGGAGCTGTTTTTT	CASSLSPGGNTGELFF
NA	TRBJ1-1	TRBV18	NA	TGTGCCAGCTCAGAGGTCAGCACTGAAGCTTTCTTT	CASSEVSTEAFF
few	TRBJ1-4	TRBV6-6	TRBD1	TGTGCCAGCAGTTATGGACAGGGTGCGGAAAAACTGTTTTTT	CASSYGQGAEKLFF
few	TRBJ2-2	TRBV12-3/TRBV12-4	NA	TGTGCCAGCAGTTTTAAGGCAGACACCGGGGAGCTGTTTTTT	CASSFKADTGELFF
many	TRBJ1-4	TRBV5-6	TRBD1	TGTGCCAGCAGCCGACCCGGGACAGGGGTTGAAAAACTGTTTTTT	CASSRPGTGVEKLFF
NA	TRBJ2-3	TRBV4-1	TRBD1	TGCGCCAGCAGCCAAAAGCCCGGGACAGGGGGCACAGATACGCAGTATTTT	CASSQKPGTGGTDTQYF
few	TRBJ1-2	TRBV12-3/TRBV12-4	TRBD1	TGTGCCAGCAGTTTAGCACAGGGGTGGGGCTACACCTTC	CASSLAQGWGYTF
NA	TRBJ2-7	TRBV5-1	TRBD2	TGCGCCAGCAGCCTATCTAGCGGGAGGGCCCACTACGAGCAGTACTTC	CASSLSSGRAHYEQYF
NA	TRBJ1-1	TRBV5-1	NA	TGCGCCAGCAGCTTAGTCCCCATGAACACTGAAGCTTTCTTT	CASSLVPMNTEAFF
NA	TRBJ2-7	TRBV12-3/TRBV12-4	NA	TGTGCCAGCAGTGGACAGGGCCGGGCTAGCGGGAACTCCTACGAGCAGTACTTC	CASSGQGRASGNSYEQYF
many	TRBJ2-2	TRBV29-1	NA	TGCAGCGTTGGCGGGACCGCGCCCGGGGAGCTGTTTTTT	CSVGGTAPGELFF
NA	TRBJ2-7	TRBV16	NA	TGTGCCAGCAGCGGGACAAAGGGAAGCGAGCAGTACTTC	CASSGTKGSEQYF
few	TRBJ2-2	TRBV20-1	TRBD1	TGCAGTGCGCAGGGGGCCGATGTCACCGGGGAGCTGTTTTTT	CSAQGADVTGELFF
few	TRBJ1-2	TRBV24-1	TRBD1	TGTGCCACCAGTGATTTATCAGGGGGGAACTATGGCTACACCTTC	CATSDLSGGNYGYTF
many	TRBJ2-7	TRBV6-5	TRBD2	TGTGCCAGCAGTTCCGCCGGGGGGGCTACTACGGGAGAGCAGTACTTC	CASSSAGGATTGEQYF
NA	TRBJ2-2	TRBV24-1	TRBD2	TGTGCCACCAGTGATCCCGGACTAGGCGGGCGGACCGGGGAGCTGTTTTTT	CATSDPGLGGRTGELFF
NA	TRBJ1-5	TRBV5-1	NA	TGCGCCAGCAGCTTGGGGACAGACTATAGCAATCAGCCCCAGCATTTT	CASSLGTDYSNQPQHF
few	TRBJ1-6	TRBV20-1	NA	TGCAGTGCTAGAGAGGTGTGGGGAGGCGGTTCACCCCTCCACTTT	CSAREVWGGGSPLHF
few	TRBJ2-2	TRBV6-2/TRBV6-3	TRBD2	TGTGCCAGCAGTTATCAATTAGCGGGGTCCATGAACACCGGGGAGCTGTTTTTT	CASSYQLAGSMNTGELFF
many	TRBJ2-7	TRBV12-3/TRBV12-4	TRBD2	TGTGCCAGCAGCAGACTAGCGGGAGGTTCCTACGAGCAGTACTTC	CASSRLAGGSYEQYF
NA	TRBJ1-5	TRBV20-1	NA	TGCAGTGCTGACCAGGGGCCAGGCAATCAGCCCCAGCATTTT	CSADQGPGNQPQHF
few	TRBJ2-3	TRBV27	TRBD2	TGTGCCAGCAGTCGTCGCGGGGGGGGGACAGATACGCAGTATTTT	CASSRRGGGTDTQYF
NA	TRBJ2-1	TRBV28	TRBD2	TGTGCCAGCACCCCCGCGGGGGAGGAGGGCGTAGATGAGCAGTTCTTC	CASTPAGEEGVDEQFF
few	TRBJ1-3	TRBV20-1	NA	TGCAGTGCTGAGCCTCTAGACAGCCGCTCTGGAAACACCATATATTTT	CSAEPLDSRSGNTIYF
NA	TRBJ2-7	TRBV27	TRBD2	TGTGCCAGCGGGCCCTTGGGGACTTGCGGGAGCGAGCAGTACTTC	CASGPLGTCGSEQYF
NA	TRBJ2-6	TRBV6-5	NA	TGTGCCAGCAGCACCGGGACGGCCTCTGGGGCCAACGTCCTGACTTTC	CASSTGTASGANVLTF
NA	TRBJ2-3	TRBV7-2	NA	TGTGCCAGCAGCTCGGCATCCGGTCGTATCGATACGCAGTATTTT	CASSSASGRIDTQYF
NA	TRBJ2-1	TRBV27	NA	TGTGCCAGCAGGAAGCTGGGTAATGAGCAGTTCTTC	CASRKLGNEQFF
NA	TRBJ1-1	TRBV7-2	TRBD1	TGTGCCAGCAGCTTAACGCAGGGGGCGCAAGCTTTCTTT	CASSLTQGAQAFF
many	TRBJ1-6	TRBV7-2	NA	TGTGCCAGCAGCCAGCCAGGCGGGACTGGGTCACCCCTCCACTTT	CASSQPGGTGSPLHF
few	TRBJ2-3	TRBV20-1	TRBD2	TGCGGGGGACTAGCGGGAGTATCGGGGGGGTCAGATACGCAGTATTTT	CGGLAGVSGGSDTQYF
few	TRBJ1-4	TRBV4-2	TRBD1	TGTGCCAGCAGCCAGCGGGACAGGATTACAACTAATGAAAAACTGTTTTTT	CASSQRDRITTNEKLFF
NA	TRBJ1-3	TRBV10-3	NA	TGTGCCATCAGTGAGTCCTGGGAAAGGGGAAACACCATATATTTT	CAISESWERGNTIYF
many	TRBJ1-2	TRBV2	NA	TGTGCCAGCTCGGAGGGGTACTATGGCTACACCTTC	CASSEGYYGYTF
NA	TRBJ2-7	TRBV28	TRBD2	TGTGCCAGCAGTTTAGCGGGAGTGTTCTCCTACGAGCAGTACTTC	CASSLAGVFSYEQYF
few	TRBJ2-1	TRBV28	NA	TGTGCCAGCAGTTTACCGGGGGTTAGGGAGCAGTTCTTC	CASSLPGVREQFF
few	TRBJ2-3	TRBV5-5	NA	TGTGCCAGCAGCTCGCACGGGGGCGGCGCAGATACGCAGTATTTT	CASSSHGGGADTQYF
NA	TRBJ2-1	TRBV5-1	TRBD2	TGCGCCAGCAGCTTGGCGGGCAGCGGGATAGTCTACAATGAGCAGTTCTTC	CASSLAGSGIVYNEQFF
NA	TRBJ2-4	TRBV12-3/TRBV12-4	TRBD1	TGTGCCAGCAGTTCCAGGGGGCCTTTTCAGTACTTC	CASSSRGPFQYF
few	TRBJ2-7	TRBV29-1	TRBD1	TGCAGCGTCCGGACTACGGGACAGGGGTACGAGCAGTACTTC	CSVRTTGQGYEQYF
NA	TRBJ1-5	TRBV27	NA	TGTGCCAGCAGTTTCCGGGGCAGGGATAGCAATCAGCCCCAGCATTTT	CASSFRGRDSNQPQHF
few	TRBJ2-2	TRBV4-3	NA	TGCGCCAGCAGCCAAGGGGGGGGCCTCTACACCGGGGAGCTGTTTTTT	CASSQGGGLYTGELFF
many	TRBJ2-3	TRBV7-6	TRBD2	TGTGCCAGCAGCGTGACTAGCGGGAGGCCAATCACAGATACGCAGTATTTT	CASSVTSGRPITDTQYF
many	TRBJ2-1	TRBV5-1	NA	TGCGCCAGCAGCATCCTAGCGCCAAACTACAATGAGCAGTTCTTC	CASSILAPNYNEQFF
NA	TRBJ2-1	TRBV5-6	TRBD2	TGTGCCAGCAGTTCGTGGGGGACTAGCGGATTCTACAATGAGCAGTTCTTC	CASSSWGTSGFYNEQFF
many	TRBJ1-3	TRBV5-1	NA	TGCGCCAGCAGCTTGTTCCCCGGGACGGACGGAAACACCATATATTTT	CASSLFPGTDGNTIYF
few	TRBJ2-3	TRBV11-2	TRBD2	TGTGCCAGCAGCTTTTTGACTAGCGGGTTCACAGATACGCAGTATTTT	CASSFLTSGFTDTQYF
many	TRBJ2-2	TRBV5-1	TRBD1	TGCGCCAGCTGGTCGGGACAGGGGGCTACCGGGGAGCTGTTTTTT	CASWSGQGATGELFF
many	TRBJ2-1	TRBV5-4	TRBD1	TGTGCCAGCAGCTTGGCCGGGACAGGGAGCAATGAGCAGTTCTTC	CASSLAGTGSNEQFF